A single sample gave rise to the 32 T cell receptor beta chains below, sequenced in a study of patients and donors after allogeneic stem cell transplantation. TCRdb ran MiXCR on the RT-PCR reads and lists one entry per CDR3 protein. Among about 160,000 distinct CDR3 sequences listed, about two fifths were seen once. Material: blood, either unsorted or a sorted T cell fraction (not recorded which). Source of these receptors: a human donor who was either an allogeneic HSCT recipient or a stem cell or donor lymphocyte infusion donor (not recorded which). It is not recorded whose cells these are; they may come from a transplant donor.

Of note for this clonotype: One junction end disagrees with the germline gene, perhaps due to a read error. The J gene is TRBJ2-1, the V gene TRBV6-2 or TRBV6-3; TRBD2 aligns across 7 bases. Germline-derived CDR1 and CDR2 are MNHEY and SVGEGT. The CDR3 contains 18 residues. The CDR3 reads CASSYLLLAAESYNEQFF. The CDR3, as DNA: TGCGCCAGCAGTTACCTACTTCTAGCGGCGGAGTCCTACAATGAGCAGTTCTTC.

This clonotype came up many times. The chain employs TRBV6-5 and TRBJ1-1, with D perhaps TRBD1 (6 bases). The V gene's germline CDR1 is MNHEY and CDR2 SVGAGI. Deletions cut 0 bases from V and 5 bases from J, with 13 bases between. The CDR3 sequence is 15 residues long. Here the CDR3 DNA reads TGTGCCAGCAGTTACTCGGGGGCGTTGGGTACTGAAGCTTTCTTT. Protein product: CASSYSGALGTEAFF.

This clonotype has a handful of counts. The CDR3 is CASSISSGGAGEQFF. CDR3 in DNA: TGTGCCAGCAGTATCTCTAGCGGGGGGGCCGGTGAGCAGTTCTTC. The chain has TRBV27 and TRBJ2-1; TRBD2 aligns across 12 bases. V dropped 5 bases and J dropped 9; count of bases not matched to a gene: 8. The CDR3 loop spans 15 amino acids. The germline gives CDR1 MNHEY, CDR2 SMNVEV (reference sequence).

Notes on this clonotype: At one boundary the junction diverges from the germline segment, which might be a read error. The chain couples TRBV12-3 or TRBV12-4 to TRBJ1-2, with 7 bases lining up with TRBD1. The CDR3 sequence is 13 residues long. DNA of the CDR3: TGTACCAGCAGCCCGTTGACAGGGCATGGCTACACCTTC. Its protein product is CTSSPLTGHGYTF.

This clonotype was seen only a few times. The CDR3 bases are TGTGCCAGCAGTTCTCCCACCAGGGGTGCAGTCTACGAGCAGTACTTC. Protein product: CASSSPTRGAVYEQYF. V and J are TRBV6-6 and TRBJ2-7; tentatively, D is TRBD1 (6 bases). The CDR3 consists of 16 residues. V dropped 4 bases and J dropped 3 bases, with 19 bases sitting between them. The germline V gene encodes CDR1 MNHNY and CDR2 SVGAGI (reference sequence).

This clonotype was seen a few times. The genes are TRBV18 and TRBJ1-6, with D maybe TRBD1 (6 bases). The germline gives CDR1 KGHSH, CDR2 LQKENI. V was clipped by 2 bases and J by 5 bases, with 13 bases between them. The CDR3 runs to 16 residues. For the CDR3, the DNA is TGTGCCAGCTCACCAGGACCGACAGGAGATAATTCACCCCTCCACTTT. The encoded protein is CASSPGPTGDNSPLHF.

This clonotype has a handful of counts. This chain uses TRBV28 with TRBJ1-6, with a tentative D call TRBD1 (6 bases). CDR3 length equals 13 residues. Germline V gene sequence: CDR1 MDHEN, CDR2 SYDVKM. Trimming removed 3 bases from V and 9 bases from J, with 9 bases in between. This CDR3 is CASSFRGLSPLHF. The CDR3 DNA is TGTGCCAGCAGTTTTCGGGGGCTTTCACCCCTCCACTTT.

The chain joins TRBV6-5 to TRBJ2-3, with D perhaps assigned TRBD1 or TRBD2 (5 bases each). The CDR3 covers 14 residues. Germline CDR1 reads MNHEY; CDR2 reads SVGAGI. Trimming stripped 6 bases from V and 9 bases from J, with 19 bases between. The CDR3: CASSQPGLRDTQYF. The CDR3 bases are TGTGCCAGCAGCCAACCAGGTTTAAGGGACACGCAGTATTTT.

The CDR3 nucleotides read TGCAGTGCTTCTTCGGGAGGAGCGGAGAACAATGAGCAGTTCTTC. This gives the protein CSASSGGAENNEQFF. The rearrangement uses TRBV20-1 and TRBJ2-1; 7 bases map to TRBD2. The CDR3 totals 15 residues. Germline-derived CDR1 and CDR2 are DFQATT and SNEGSKA (reference sequence). After removal of 5 bases from V and 5 bases from J, the junction contained 12 bases not matched to a gene.

The chain uses TRBV28 and TRBJ2-5, with TRBD1 as a possible D gene (5 bases). The V gene's germline CDR1 is MDHEN and CDR2 SYDVKM. The CDR3 is 16 residues long. Trimming shortened V by 3 bases and J by 2 bases, and 16 bases separated the two germline ends. CDR3 DNA: TGTGCCAGCAGTTTCGCAGGGCTTTCGCCTCAAGAGACCCAGTACTTC. As protein: CASSFAGLSPQETQYF. Full variable domain (remainder filled in from reference TRBV28 and TRBJ2-5): DVKVTQSSRYLVKRTGEKVFLECVQDMDHENMFWYRQDPGLGLRLIYFSYDVKMKEKGDIPEGYSVSREKKERFSLILESASTNQTSMYLCASSFAGLSPQETQYFGPGTRLLVL.

This clonotype was counted between two and nine times. V and J are TRBV28 and TRBJ2-7, with 9 nucleotides matching TRBD2. Germline V gene sequence: CDR1 MDHEN, CDR2 SYDVKM. J gave up 5 bases and V 4 bases, and 9 bases lay outside the gene matches. The length of the CDR3 is 15 residues. The CDR3 region has the DNA TGTGCCAGCAGTTCCTTTAGCGGGGGAGGAGACGAGCAGTACGTC. Its translation is CASSSFSGGGDEQYV.

The chain is built from TRBV12-3 or TRBV12-4 and TRBJ1-4, with D unresolved. Deletions cut 6 bases from V and 7 bases from J, with 15 bases between. CDR3 size: 14 residues. This CDR3 is CASSPGARPEKLFF. In nucleotides, the CDR3 is TGTGCCAGCAGCCCAGGAGCAAGACCTGAAAAACTGTTTTTT.

The chain links TRBV7-8 to TRBJ2-1, with D tentatively TRBD1 or TRBD2 (7 bases each). This CDR3 has 14 amino acids. Trimming took off 5 bases at V and 9 bases at J, with 17 bases between the two ends. Germline CDR1 and CDR2: SGHVS and FQNEAQ. CDR3 sequence reads: CASSLREGAGEQFF. The DNA of the CDR3 is TGTGCCAGCAGCCTAAGGGAGGGGGCAGGTGAGCAGTTCTTC.

The gene calls are TRBV7-2 and TRBJ2-5; the D gene is possibly TRBD2 (6 bases). This CDR3 has 15 residues. V lost 1 base and J lost 11, with 20 bases in between. Germline V CDR1 and CDR2: SGHTA, FQGNSA. CDR3 in DNA: TGTGCCAGCAGCTTAGGACTCCACGAACACGGGACTCAGTACTTC. Its translation: CASSLGLHEHGTQYF.

The V call is TRBV9, the J call TRBJ1-1; D is unclear. The germline V and J ends were trimmed by 4 bases and 2 bases, with 9 bases remaining between them. Germline V gives CDR1 SGDLS, CDR2 YYNGEE. There are 13 residues in the CDR3. DNA for the CDR3: TGTGCCAGCAGCACCAAAGTTAACACTGAAGCTTTCTTT. Translating gives CASSTKVNTEAFF. Full variable domain (remainder filled in from reference TRBV9 and TRBJ1-1): DSGVTQTPKHLITATGQRVTLRCSPRSGDLSVYWYQQSLDQGLQFLIQYYNGEERAKGNILERFSAQQFPDLHSELNLSSLELGDSALYFCASSTKVNTEAFFGQGTRLTVV.

This chain connects TRBV7-9 to TRBJ2-7, with 7 nucleotides matching TRBD2. The CDR3 runs 15 residues. V gave up 3 bases and J gave up 2 bases; unmatched junction bases: 7. Germline assignment: CDR1 SEHNR and CDR2 FQNEAQ (reference sequence). Here the CDR3 reads CASSFGPSGPYEQYF. The CDR3 DNA reads as TGTGCCAGCAGCTTCGGGCCTAGCGGTCCCTACGAGCAGTACTTC.

The sample holds a few counts of this clonotype. The chain joins TRBV30 to TRBJ1-4; 7 bases align to TRBD1. V was pared by 1 base and J by 4 bases, with 3 bases of the junction left unmatched. CDR1 is GTSNPN, CDR2 SVGIG, per germline (reference sequence). The CDR3 has 14 residues. The CDR3 DNA sequence: TGTGCCTGGAGTGGGGACAGCGTTAATGAAAAACTGTTTTTT. Its protein is CAWSGDSVNEKLFF.

This clonotype was found a few times. This rearrangement joins TRBV5-1 to TRBJ1-1; D is ambiguous. CDR1 SGHRS and CDR2 YFSETQ come from the germline V gene. The length of the CDR3 is 11 residues. Trimming took 3 bases from V and 7 from J, leaving 7 bases between them. The CDR3 nucleotides read TGCGCCAGCAGCTACAAAGGTGAAGCTTTCTTT. This sequence encodes CASSYKGEAFF.

The rearrangement uses TRBV7-8 and TRBJ2-5; no clear D gene. The CDR3 is 14 amino acids. Germline V gives CDR1 SGHVS, CDR2 FQNEAQ. The germline V and J ends were trimmed by 1 base and 1 base, with 7 bases remaining between them. CDR3 nucleotides: TGTGCCAGCAGCTTAGGGGCAGCCCAAGAGACCCAGTACTTC. It encodes CASSLGAAQETQYF.

The rearrangement links TRBV5-6 to TRBJ1-1; tentative D call: TRBD1 (5 bases). Germline V lookup: CDR1 SGHDT, CDR2 YYEEEE. This CDR3 has 12 amino acids. V was clipped by 0 bases and J by 11 bases, with 11 bases between them. The CDR3 region has the DNA TGTGCCAGCAGCTTGGGGCAGGGAGTTGCTTTCTTT. This translates into CASSLGQGVAFF.

V gene TRBV7-8 combines with J gene TRBJ1-2; tentative D call: TRBD1 (6 bases). V was cut by 6 bases and J by 4 bases, with 15 bases left in between. The CDR3 runs to 14 residues. From germline, CDR1 is SGHVS and CDR2 FQNEAQ. The CDR3 sequence is CASSSGQISYGYTF. For the CDR3, the DNA is TGTGCCAGCAGTTCCGGACAGATTAGCTATGGCTACACCTTC.

This chain uses TRBV4-1 with TRBJ1-1; 8 positions match TRBD1. Trimming at V came to 2 bases and at J to 2 bases, leaving 4 bases not matched to a gene. The CDR3 length is 15 residues. Germline CDR1 and CDR2: MGHRA and YSYEKL. The CDR3 reads CASSQPDRGNTEAFF. CDR3 DNA sequence: TGCGCCAGCAGCCAACCCGACAGGGGCAACACTGAAGCTTTCTTT.

In this sample, this clonotype turned up a few times. The genes are TRBV4-3 and TRBJ1-1; D gene uncertain. This CDR3 has 13 residues. Germline assignment: CDR1 LGHNA and CDR2 YSLEER. Trimming cost V 0 bases and J 3 bases, with 5 bases left between them. Written as DNA, the CDR3 is TGCGCCAGCAGCCAAGAAAGGTACACTGAAGCTTTCTTT. It encodes CASSQERYTEAFF.

V gene TRBV27 combines with J gene TRBJ2-7; D may be TRBD1 or TRBD2 (5 bases each). Germline CDR1 is MNHEY and CDR2 is SMNVEV (reference sequence). Trimming cost V 4 bases and J 2 bases, with 18 bases left between them. This CDR3 region has 16 residues. In DNA form, the CDR3 reads TGTGCCAGCAGTTCTTCTAACGGAGGCAGGGCCTACGAGCAGTACTTC. This encodes CASSSSNGGRAYEQYF.

This clonotype was seen a few times. This chain joins TRBV20-1 and TRBJ2-3; TRBD2 aligns across 10 bases. Unmatched junction bases numbered 7, after V lost 1 base and J lost 6 bases. The germline V gene encodes CDR1 DFQATT and CDR2 SNEGSKA (reference sequence). The CDR3 has 15 amino acids. CDR3 sequence: CSARAAAGGADTQYF. In DNA form, the CDR3 reads TGCAGTGCTAGAGCGGCAGCGGGGGGGGCGGATACGCAGTATTTT.

The genes are TRBV4-2 and TRBJ2-5; TRBD1 is a possible D gene (5 bases). CDR1 and CDR2 from the germline V gene are LGHNA and YNFKEQ. The CDR3 covers 15 residues. V lost 0 bases, J lost 0 bases, and 8 bases lay in between. CDR3: CASSQDGANQETQYF. The CDR3 nucleotides read TGTGCCAGCAGCCAAGATGGGGCCAACCAAGAGACCCAGTACTTC.

This clonotype was counted at least ten times. The chain joins TRBV29-1 to TRBJ1-5; D not resolved. Trimming shortened V by 4 bases and J by 3 bases, and 10 bases separated the two germline ends. CDR1 SQVTM and CDR2 ANQGSEA come from the germline V gene. This CDR3 comprises 13 residues. The CDR3 DNA follows: TGCAGCGTTGGCGGGCAGAACAATCAGCCCCAGCATTTT. Amino acid sequence: CSVGGQNNQPQHF.

The V gene is TRBV6-5, the J gene TRBJ1-1, with 8 bases aligning to TRBD1. The CDR3 contains 14 residues. V lost 8 bases and J lost 5; bases outside the gene matches: 10. Germline CDR1 reads MNHEY; CDR2 reads SVGAGI. The CDR3 DNA reads as TGTGCCAGCGGTCCAGGGGGCCTAAGGACTGAAGCTTTCTTT. Amino acids: CASGPGGLRTEAFF.

The rearrangement links TRBV9 to TRBJ1-5, with TRBD1 matching 7 bases. This CDR3 contains 15 residues. V gave up 0 bases and J gave up 5 bases; unmatched junction bases: 5. Germline loops: CDR1 SGDLS, CDR2 YYNGEE. CDR3 sequence: CASSVVTGRYQPQHF. CDR3 DNA: TGTGCCAGCAGCGTAGTGACAGGGAGGTATCAGCCCCAGCATTTT.

The V gene is TRBV12-3 or TRBV12-4, the J gene TRBJ2-1; no firm D call. The CDR3 is 13 residues long. The ends were cut back, 7 bases at V and 1 base at J, with 8 bases in the middle. CDR3 nucleotides: TGTGCCAGCACTTTGGGGTCCTACAATGAGCAGTTCTTC. Translated, it gives CASTLGSYNEQFF.

On this clonotype itself: A read error may explain this, as a much larger clone is one base away. The chain employs TRBV12-3 or TRBV12-4 and TRBJ1-5; possibly TRBD1 for D (5 bases). This CDR3 region has 13 residues. V lost 7 bases and J lost 1, with 8 bases in between. The CDR3 DNA reads TGTGCCAGCAATCGGGGGAGCAATCAGCCCCAGCATTTT. Its protein product is CASNRGSNQPQHF.

This chain uses TRBV5-1 with TRBJ1-6; TRBD1 matches 10 bases. J was trimmed by 10 bases and V by 4 bases; bases with no gene match: 5. CDR3 length: 14 amino acids. Germline values: CDR1 SGHRS, CDR2 YFSETQ. As DNA, the CDR3 is TGCGCCAGCAGCCCTCGGGACAGGGGATCACCCCTCCACTTT. Protein: CASSPRDRGSPLHF.